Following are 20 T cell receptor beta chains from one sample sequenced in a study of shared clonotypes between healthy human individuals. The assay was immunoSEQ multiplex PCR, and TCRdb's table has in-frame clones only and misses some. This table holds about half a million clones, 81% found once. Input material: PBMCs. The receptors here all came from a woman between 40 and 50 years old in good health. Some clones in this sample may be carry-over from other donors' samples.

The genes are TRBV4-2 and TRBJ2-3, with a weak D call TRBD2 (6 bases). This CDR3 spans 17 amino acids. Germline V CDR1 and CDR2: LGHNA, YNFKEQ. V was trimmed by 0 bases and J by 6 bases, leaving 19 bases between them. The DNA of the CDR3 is TGTGCCAGCAGCCAAGAGAGTTCCAGCGGGCTCGTGGATACGCAGTATTTT. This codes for CASSQESSSGLVDTQYF.

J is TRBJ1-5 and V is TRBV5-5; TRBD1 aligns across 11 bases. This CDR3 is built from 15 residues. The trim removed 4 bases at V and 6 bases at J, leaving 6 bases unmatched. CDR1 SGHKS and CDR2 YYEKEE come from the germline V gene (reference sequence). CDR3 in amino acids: CASSRLGTGGQPQHF. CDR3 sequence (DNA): TGTGCCAGCAGCAGGCTCGGGACAGGGGGTCAGCCCCAGCATTTT.

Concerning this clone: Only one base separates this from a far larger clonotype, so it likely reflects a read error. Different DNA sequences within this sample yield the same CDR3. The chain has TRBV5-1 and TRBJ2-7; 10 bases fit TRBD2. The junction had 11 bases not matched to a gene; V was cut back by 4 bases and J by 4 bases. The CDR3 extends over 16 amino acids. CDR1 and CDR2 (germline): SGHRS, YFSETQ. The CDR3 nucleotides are TGCGCCAGCAGCGATCCCCTAGCGGGAGAAAATTACGAGCAGTACTTC. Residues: CASSDPLAGENYEQYF.

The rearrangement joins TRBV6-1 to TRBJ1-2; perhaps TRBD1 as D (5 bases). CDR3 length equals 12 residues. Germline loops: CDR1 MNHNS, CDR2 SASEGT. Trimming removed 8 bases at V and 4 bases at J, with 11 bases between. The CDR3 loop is CASSRDGYGYTF. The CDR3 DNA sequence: TGTGCCAGCTCCCGGGACGGCTATGGCTACACCTTC.

This CDR3 is CASSLGRGSSGNTIYF. In nucleotides, the CDR3 is TGTGCCAGCAGCTTAGGTCGTGGCAGCTCTGGAAACACCATATATTTT. V is TRBV11-3 and J is TRBJ1-3; no reliable D call. Germline V lookup: CDR1 SGHNT, CDR2 YENEEA. Trimming stripped 1 base from V and 0 bases from J, with 10 bases between. The CDR3 is 16 amino acids.

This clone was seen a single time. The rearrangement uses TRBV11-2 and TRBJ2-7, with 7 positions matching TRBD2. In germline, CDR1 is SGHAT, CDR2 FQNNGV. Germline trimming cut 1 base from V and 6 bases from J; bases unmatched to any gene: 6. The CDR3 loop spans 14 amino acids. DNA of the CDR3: TGTGCCAGCAGCTTAGGGCGGGAGAGGATCGAGCAGTACTTC. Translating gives CASSLGRERIEQYF.

The CDR3, as DNA: TGCGCCAGCAGCCAAGAGTCTAGCGGGTACACCGGGGAGCTGTTTTTT. Translation gives CASSQESSGYTGELFF. This sequence joins TRBV4-3 and TRBJ2-2; 8 nucleotides line up with TRBD2. After removal of 0 bases from V and 3 bases from J, the junction contained 3 bases not matched to a gene. The CDR3 has 16 amino acids. Germline V gene sequence: CDR1 LGHNA, CDR2 YSLEER.

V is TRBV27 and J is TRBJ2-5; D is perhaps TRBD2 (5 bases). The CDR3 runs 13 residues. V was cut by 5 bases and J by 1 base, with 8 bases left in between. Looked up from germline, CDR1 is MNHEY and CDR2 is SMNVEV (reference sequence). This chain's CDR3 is CASSTRIQETQYF. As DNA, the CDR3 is TGTGCCAGCAGTACTAGAATCCAAGAGACCCAGTACTTC.

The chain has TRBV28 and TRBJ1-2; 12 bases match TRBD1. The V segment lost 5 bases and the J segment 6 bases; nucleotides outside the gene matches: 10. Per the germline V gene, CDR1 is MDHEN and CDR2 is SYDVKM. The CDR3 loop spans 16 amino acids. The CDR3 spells CASSQPGQGARNGYTF. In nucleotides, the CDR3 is TGTGCCAGCAGTCAGCCGGGACAGGGGGCGCGTAATGGCTACACCTTC.

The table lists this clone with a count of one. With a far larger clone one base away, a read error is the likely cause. The CDR3 bases are TGTGCCAGCAGCCATTCGGGGGATACGCAGTATTTT. It codes for CASSHSGDTQYF. The chain recombines TRBV7-6 with TRBJ2-3, with D maybe TRBD2 (5 bases). Trimming cost V 5 bases and J 6 bases, with 9 bases left between them. CDR1 and CDR2 from the germline V gene are SGHVS and FNYEAQ. This CDR3 is built from 12 residues.

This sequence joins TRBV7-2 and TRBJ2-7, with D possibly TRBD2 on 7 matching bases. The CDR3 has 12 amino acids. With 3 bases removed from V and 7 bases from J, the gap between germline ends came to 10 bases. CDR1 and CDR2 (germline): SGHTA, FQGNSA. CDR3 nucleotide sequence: TGTGCCAGCAGCTTGGGGGGGCGAGAGCAGTACTTC. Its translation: CASSLGGREQYF. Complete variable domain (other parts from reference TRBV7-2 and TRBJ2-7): GAGVSQSPSNKVTEKGKDVELRCDPISGHTALYWYRQSLGQGLEFLIYFQGNSAPDKSGLPSDRFSAERTGGSVSTLTIQRTQQEDSAVYLCASSLGGREQYFGPGTRLTVT.

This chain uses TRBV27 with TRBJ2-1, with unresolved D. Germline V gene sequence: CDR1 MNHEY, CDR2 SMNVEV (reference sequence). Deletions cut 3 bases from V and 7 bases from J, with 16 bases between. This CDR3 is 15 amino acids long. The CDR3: CASSFVGWVVNEQFF. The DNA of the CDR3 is TGTGCCAGCAGTTTTGTCGGGTGGGTGGTGAATGAGCAGTTCTTC.

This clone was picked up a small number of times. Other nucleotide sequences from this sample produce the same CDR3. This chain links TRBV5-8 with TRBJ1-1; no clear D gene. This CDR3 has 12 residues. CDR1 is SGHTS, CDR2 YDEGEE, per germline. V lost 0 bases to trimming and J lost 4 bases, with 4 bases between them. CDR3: CASSLVATEAFF. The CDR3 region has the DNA TGTGCCAGCAGCTTGGTAGCCACTGAAGCTTTCTTT.

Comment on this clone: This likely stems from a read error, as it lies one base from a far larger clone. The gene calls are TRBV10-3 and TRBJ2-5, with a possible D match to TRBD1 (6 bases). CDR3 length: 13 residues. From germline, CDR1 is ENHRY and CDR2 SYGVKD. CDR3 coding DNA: TGTACCATCGGGGAACAGGGTGGGGAGACCCAGTACTTC. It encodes CTIGEQGGETQYF.

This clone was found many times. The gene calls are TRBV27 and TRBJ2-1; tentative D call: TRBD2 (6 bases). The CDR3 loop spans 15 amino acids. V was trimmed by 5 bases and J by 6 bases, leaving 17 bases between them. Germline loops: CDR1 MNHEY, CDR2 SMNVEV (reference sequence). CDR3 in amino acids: CASSPGRGGPNEQFF. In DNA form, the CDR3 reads TGTGCCAGCAGTCCCGGTCGAGGAGGGCCCAATGAGCAGTTCTTC.

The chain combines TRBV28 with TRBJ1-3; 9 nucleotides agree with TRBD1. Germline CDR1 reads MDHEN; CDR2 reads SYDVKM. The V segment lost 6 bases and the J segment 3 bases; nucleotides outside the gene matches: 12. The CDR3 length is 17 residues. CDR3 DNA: TGTGCCAGCAGCCAGGATTACAGGGGGCTAAATGGAAACACCATATATTTT. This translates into CASSQDYRGLNGNTIYF.

CDR3 amino acids: CASRANYSYEQYF. As DNA, the CDR3 is TGCGCCAGCAGGGCTAATTACAGCTACGAGCAGTACTTC. V and J are TRBV23-1 and TRBJ2-7; no reliable D call. TRBV23-1 is noted as an ORF with a role that remains uncertain. V lost 6 bases and J 3 bases, leaving 12 bases between the germline ends. The CDR3 runs 13 residues.

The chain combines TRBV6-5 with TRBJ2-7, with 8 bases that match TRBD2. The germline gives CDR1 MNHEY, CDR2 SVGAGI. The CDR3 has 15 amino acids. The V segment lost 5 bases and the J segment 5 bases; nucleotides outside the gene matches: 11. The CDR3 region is CASSPVLAVVHEQYF. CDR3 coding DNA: TGTGCCAGCAGTCCTGTACTAGCGGTAGTTCACGAGCAGTACTTC.

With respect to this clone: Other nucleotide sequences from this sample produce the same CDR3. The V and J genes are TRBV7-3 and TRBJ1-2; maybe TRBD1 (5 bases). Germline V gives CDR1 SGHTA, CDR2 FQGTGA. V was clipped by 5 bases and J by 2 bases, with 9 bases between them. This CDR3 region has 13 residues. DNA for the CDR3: TGTGCCAGCAGCCCCGACAGAAACTATGGCTACACCTTC. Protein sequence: CASSPDRNYGYTF.

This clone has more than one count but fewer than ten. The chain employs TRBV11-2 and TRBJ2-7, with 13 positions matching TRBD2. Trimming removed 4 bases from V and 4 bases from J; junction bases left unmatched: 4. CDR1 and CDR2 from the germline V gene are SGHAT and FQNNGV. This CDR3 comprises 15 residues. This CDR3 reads CASSSLAGGPYEQYF. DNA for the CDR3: TGTGCCAGCAGCTCACTAGCGGGAGGGCCGTACGAGCAGTACTTC.